What follows is one T cell receptor beta chain and its context. What it recognizes is unknown. The germline V gene has CDR1 LNHDA and CDR2 SQIVND (reference sequence). CDR3 length equals 14 residues. The ends were cut back, 3 bases at V and 6 bases at J, with 12 bases in the middle. The data were taken from a study of T cell responses to AZD1222 COVID-19 vaccine. On the study more broadly: Timing groups of about 4 and about 12 weeks for second doses were pooled.

The study, taken as a whole, reports: Repertoire samples came only from after the peak T cell response. The reported proportion of spike-specific TCRs targeting unmutated variant regions was nearly half. Possibly, clonal diversity was underestimated; donors were largely white British and included more females.

Method: immunoSEQ multiplex PCR; TCRdb's copy keeps in-frame clones and lacks some. The sample consists of about 76,000 clones, around nine tenths of them appearing once. This TCR came from an adult in good health. The material sequenced was peripheral blood, taken on day 0 of AZD1222 vaccination. The V gene is TRBV19, the J gene TRBJ1-5, with D unresolved. Here the CDR3 reads CASSMGTPRQPQHF. The CDR3 bases are TGTGCCAGTAGTATGGGAACCCCTCGTCAGCCCCAGCATTTT.